What follows are 28 T cell receptor beta chains derived from one specimen sequenced in a study of Ad26.COV2.S vaccination and SARS-CoV-2 variants. Treatment described: 15 to 20 received Ad26.COV2.S at low or high dose, single or two shots; about 5 received placebo; per-sample allocation not given. Sample collection was performed on day 63 after the first vaccine or placebo injection. TCRdb keeps only in-frame clones here, not all; method: immunoSEQ multiplex PCR. Of just under 250,000 clones in the sample, approximately 87% were seen once. This specimen consisted of peripheral blood, obtained in a trial of Ad26.COV2.S vaccine versus placebo. These receptors all come from a person between 18 and 65 years old who received the Ad26.COV2.S COVID-19 vaccine or a placebo.

The chain recombines TRBV30 with TRBJ1-1, with D unclear. V was shortened by 7 bases and J by 7 bases, with 13 bases between the two germline ends. CDR1 is GTSNPN, CDR2 SVGIG, per germline (reference sequence). This CDR3 comprises 11 residues. The CDR3 sequence: CASVMGLEAFF. The DNA for the CDR3 is TGTGCCTCGGTAATGGGTCTTGAAGCTTTCTTT. The full variable domain, in which reference TRBV30 and TRBJ1-1 provide the parts outside the CDR3, is SQTIHQWPATLVQPVGSPLSLECTVEGTSNPNLYWYRQAAGRGLQLLFYSVGIGQISSEVPQNLSASRPQDRQFILSSKKLLLSDSGFYLCASVMGLEAFFGQGTRLTVV.

V and J are TRBV30 and TRBJ2-1; D is possibly TRBD2 (6 bases). The CDR3 is 14 residues long. The germline V and J ends were trimmed by 1 base and 15 bases, with 22 bases remaining between them. Germline values: CDR1 GTSNPN, CDR2 SVGIG (reference sequence). CDR3 loop: CAWSAGALGGSGFF. The CDR3 nucleotides read TGTGCCTGGAGTGCCGGGGCTTTGGGGGGAAGTGGGTTCTTC.

V gene TRBV19 combines with J gene TRBJ2-1, with D hard to call. CDR3 size: 11 residues. Germline V CDR1 and CDR2: LNHDA, SQIVND (reference sequence). V lost 2 bases, J lost 8 bases, and 4 bases lay in between. The CDR3 DNA is TGTGCCAGTAGTATATTCGATGAGCAGTTCTTC. Translation gives CASSIFDEQFF.

This clone turned up a few times. The V and J genes are TRBV27 and TRBJ2-7, with 8 nucleotides matching TRBD2. Trimming cost V 8 bases and J 2 bases; bases outside gene matches: 8. Looked up from germline, CDR1 is MNHEY and CDR2 is SMNVEV (reference sequence). There are 14 residues in the CDR3. The CDR3 loop reads CASFAGGPTYEQYF. The DNA of the CDR3 is TGTGCCAGCTTCGCGGGAGGCCCCACCTACGAGCAGTACTTC.

The chain uses TRBV19 and TRBJ1-2; 8 positions match TRBD1. The germline V gene encodes CDR1 LNHDA and CDR2 SQIVND (reference sequence). With V trimmed by 4 bases and J by 8 bases, 9 bases remained unmatched. The CDR3 spans 14 residues. CDR3 residues: CASSSPGQAFGYTF. DNA for the CDR3: TGTGCCAGTAGTAGCCCGGGACAGGCCTTCGGCTACACCTTC.

The chain recombines TRBV7-8 with TRBJ2-1; 11 nucleotides line up with TRBD2. Germline lookup yields CDR1 SGHVS and CDR2 FQNEAQ. This CDR3 contains 18 residues. V lost 5 bases and J lost 8; bases outside the gene matches: 17. CDR3 sequence reads: CASSPGWARLAGTDEQFF. The CDR3 bases are TGTGCCAGCAGCCCGGGTTGGGCCAGACTAGCGGGGACAGATGAGCAGTTCTTC.

This clone was recorded only once. The chain joins TRBV7-2 to TRBJ2-1; 7 nucleotides line up with TRBD1. The V and J ends lost 4 bases and 0 bases, in that order; junction bases with no gene match: 6. The germline V gene has CDR1 SGHTA and CDR2 FQGNSA. This CDR3 comprises 16 residues. DNA for the CDR3: TGTGCCAGCAGCTCCACCCGGGACAGCTCCTACAATGAGCAGTTCTTC. Its protein is CASSSTRDSSYNEQFF.

The V and J genes are TRBV6-1 and TRBJ1-5, with TRBD1 as a possible D gene (5 bases). The CDR3 spans 16 residues. V dropped 4 bases and J dropped 5 bases, with 18 bases sitting between them. Germline lookup yields CDR1 MNHNS and CDR2 SASEGT. The CDR3 DNA sequence: TGTGCCAGCAGTGGGTCCGGCCAGGTGGGGCATCAGCCCCAGCATTTT. Its protein product is CASSGSGQVGHQPQHF.

The chain employs TRBV6-4 and TRBJ2-3; D gene uncertain. V lost 2 bases to trimming and J lost 2 bases, with 11 bases between them. The CDR3 is made up of 15 amino acids. In germline, CDR1 is MRHNA, CDR2 SNTAGT. For the CDR3, the DNA is TGTGCCAGCAGTGACAATATAGGCCCCACAGATACGCAGTATTTT. Protein: CASSDNIGPTDTQYF.

V and J are TRBV28 and TRBJ1-1; D unclear. V lost 7 bases, J lost 6 bases, and 15 bases lay in between. The CDR3 is made up of 13 amino acids. Looked up from germline, CDR1 is MDHEN and CDR2 is SYDVKM. In nucleotides, the CDR3 is TGTGCCAGCACGGACCCACTTGGCGCTGAAGCTTTCTTT. This translates into CASTDPLGAEAFF.

V and J are TRBV20-1 and TRBJ2-5, with D hard to call. From germline, CDR1 is DFQATT and CDR2 SNEGSKA (reference sequence). CDR3 length equals 12 residues. The V end was cut by 3 bases, the J end by 0 bases, with 5 bases between. CDR3 nucleotides: TGCAGTGCTAGTCCAGACCAAGAGACCCAGTACTTC. Its translation: CSASPDQETQYF.

The genes are TRBV5-6 and TRBJ2-7; 8 positions match TRBD2. The CDR3 runs to 14 residues. The V gene end was trimmed by 2 bases and the J gene end by 3 bases; junction bases not matched to a gene: 4. Germline assignment: CDR1 SGHDT and CDR2 YYEEEE. CDR3 protein: CASSFSAGGYEQYF. The CDR3 DNA follows: TGTGCCAGCAGCTTCTCCGCGGGAGGCTACGAGCAGTACTTC.

The rearrangement links TRBV16 to TRBJ1-1; 8 bases fit TRBD1. The CDR3 extends over 17 amino acids. The ends lost 3 bases at V and 4 bases at J; junction bases unmatched: 13. Germline V gene sequence: CDR1 KGHSY, CDR2 FQNENV. The CDR3 here is CASSHRMGGQGGTEAFF. CDR3 DNA sequence: TGTGCCAGCAGCCACCGAATGGGAGGACAGGGCGGCACTGAAGCTTTCTTT.

This chain joins TRBV5-1 and TRBJ1-1; no reliable D call. Germline V lookup: CDR1 SGHRS, CDR2 YFSETQ. V lost 0 bases, J lost 0 bases, and 6 bases lay in between. This CDR3 contains 14 residues. The CDR3 region has the DNA TGCGCCAGCAGCTTGGCAATGATGAACACTGAAGCTTTCTTT. Its translation is CASSLAMMNTEAFF.

The gene calls are TRBV24-1 and TRBJ2-1, with 11 bases aligning to TRBD1. The length of the CDR3 is 16 residues. Germline CDR1 reads KGHDR; CDR2 reads SFDVKD. V was pared by 3 bases and J by 2 bases, with 2 bases of the junction left unmatched. The CDR3 here is CATSDLGQGAYNEQFF. The CDR3 coding sequence is TGTGCCACCAGTGATCTGGGACAGGGGGCCTACAATGAGCAGTTCTTC.

The count of this clone is one. The CDR3 spells CASRERGLASYEQYF. CDR3 sequence (DNA): TGTGCCAGCAGAGAGAGGGGTCTCGCCTCCTACGAGCAGTACTTC. The chain is built from TRBV7-2 and TRBJ2-7; either TRBD1 or TRBD2 may fit D (5 bases each). In germline, CDR1 is SGHTA, CDR2 FQGNSA. The V end was cut by 6 bases, the J end by 0 bases, with 15 bases between. The CDR3 has 15 amino acids.

The rearrangement uses TRBV7-9 and TRBJ2-3; D might be TRBD1 (5 bases). V lost 3 bases, J lost 3 bases, and 22 bases lay in between. Looked up from germline, CDR1 is SEHNR and CDR2 is FQNEAQ (reference sequence). This CDR3 spans 18 amino acids. CDR3 bases: TGTGCCAGCAGCTTGGTGGCAGGGCTACCCAACCCGACAGATACGCAGTATTTT. Encoded protein: CASSLVAGLPNPTDTQYF.

The chain joins TRBV11-3 to TRBJ2-3; no clear D. The V gene's germline CDR1 is SGHNT and CDR2 YENEEA. V was clipped by 4 bases and J by 9 bases, with 8 bases between them. CDR3 length: 11 residues. The CDR3: CASSSGETQYF. As DNA, the CDR3 is TGTGCCAGCAGCTCGGGCGAGACGCAGTATTTT. The variable domain in full, completed from reference TRBV11-3 and TRBJ2-3, reads EAGVVQSPRYKIIEKKQPVAFWCNPISGHNTLYWYLQNLGQGPELLIRYENEEAVDDSQLPKDRFSAERLKGVDSTLKIQPAELGDSAVYLCASSSGETQYFGPGTRLTVL.

In its sample, this clone was seen a few times. The chain links TRBV7-2 to TRBJ1-1, with no clear D. In germline, CDR1 is SGHTA, CDR2 FQGNSA. V lost 4 bases and J 11 bases, leaving 14 bases between the germline ends. The CDR3 has 12 residues. CDR3 amino acids: CASSSQRAGAFF. The CDR3 bases are TGTGCCAGCAGCTCCCAAAGGGCTGGGGCTTTCTTT.

The chain has TRBV7-8 and TRBJ1-2; D is undetermined. CDR3 length: 14 amino acids. Germline loops: CDR1 SGHVS, CDR2 FQNEAQ. Trimming left V 5 bases short and J 4 bases short, with 14 bases between. The CDR3 DNA reads as TGTGCCAGCAGCCCAGGAGAGGCTGCCTATGGCTACACCTTC. Translation: CASSPGEAAYGYTF.

This sequence joins TRBV5-6 and TRBJ2-3, with 7 nucleotides matching TRBD1. Germline CDR1 is SGHDT and CDR2 is YYEEEE. With V trimmed by 4 bases and J by 6 bases, 5 bases remained unmatched. CDR3 length equals 13 residues. CDR3 sequence reads: CASSVRGLDTQYF. CDR3 DNA: TGTGCCAGCAGCGTCAGGGGGTTGGATACGCAGTATTTT.

This rearrangement joins TRBV4-2 to TRBJ2-6; TRBD1 agrees at 10 bases. V was clipped by 0 bases and J by 2 bases; unmatched bases: 4. The CDR3 runs 18 residues. From germline, CDR1 is LGHNA and CDR2 YNFKEQ. The CDR3 sequence: CASSQDRTGGAGANVLTF. The DNA of the CDR3 is TGTGCCAGCAGCCAAGATCGGACAGGGGGTGCTGGGGCCAACGTCCTGACTTTC.

In this sample, this clone turned up once. The rearrangement uses TRBV7-2 and TRBJ2-7; 11 positions agree with TRBD2. Germline trimming cut 8 bases from V and 2 bases from J; bases unmatched to any gene: 8. The CDR3 has 15 amino acids. Germline CDR1 is SGHTA and CDR2 is FQGNSA. The CDR3 bases are TGTGCCAGCGGGGGGGGGACTAGCGGACCCTACGAGCAGTACTTC. Translated, it gives CASGGGTSGPYEQYF.

In nucleotides, the CDR3 is TGTGCCAGCTGGGGACTAGCGGGAACTAGAGGCGGGGAGCTGTTTTTT. Residues: CASWGLAGTRGGELFF. The rearrangement joins TRBV7-2 to TRBJ2-2; TRBD2 matches 13 bases. From germline, CDR1 is SGHTA and CDR2 FQGNSA. The CDR3 extends over 16 amino acids. V dropped 8 bases and J dropped 7; count of bases not matched to a gene: 10.

This chain connects TRBV2 to TRBJ2-7; TRBD1 matches 7 bases. V shed 4 bases and J 5 bases; nucleotides not matched to a gene: 5. The CDR3 is made up of 13 amino acids. Germline V gene data show CDR1 as SNHLY and CDR2 as FYNNEI. Here the CDR3 reads CASSVTGINEQYF. The CDR3 DNA reads as TGTGCCAGCAGTGTGACAGGGATCAACGAGCAGTACTTC.

Regarding this clone: An end of the junction does not agree with germline; a read error may underlie this. The V gene is TRBV11-3, the J gene TRBJ2-7; TRBD1 or TRBD2 may be the D gene (5 bases each). Germline V gives CDR1 SGHNT, CDR2 YENEEA. The CDR3 is 13 amino acids. CDR3 protein: CASSLEGDEGPGF. Here the CDR3 DNA reads TGTGCCAGCAGCTTAGAAGGTGATGAGGGGCCTGGCTTC.

V usage is TRBV2 and J usage is TRBJ2-5, with TRBD1 matching 9 bases. This CDR3 spans 15 amino acids. Unmatched junction bases numbered 10, after V lost 6 bases and J lost 5 bases. The V gene's germline CDR1 is SNHLY and CDR2 FYNNEI. CDR3 DNA: TGTGCCAGCAGACCTGACAGGGGGAGTTTTGAGACCCAGTACTTC. It encodes CASRPDRGSFETQYF.

The CDR3, as DNA: TGCGCCAGCAGCTCCCTTCTCCGGGGCAGGGGATATGAGGTATATGGCTACACCTTC. Its protein is CASSSLLRGRGYEVYGYTF. V gene TRBV5-1 combines with J gene TRBJ1-2; possibly TRBD1 for D (6 bases). This CDR3 region has 19 residues. V lost 3 bases and J 5 bases, leaving 29 bases between the germline ends. CDR1 and CDR2 (germline): SGHRS, YFSETQ.